The clone carrying this T cell receptor beta chain was detected many times. The data derive from a study of blood T cell repertoires in COVID-19. Study context: PBMCs, B-cell-depleted T cells, or T cells provided the cDNA or gDNA that made up the material.

Assay used: immunoSEQ multiplex PCR; TCRdb lists only in-frame clones, some missing. The sample holds around 260,000 clones, more than 85% seen once. The CDR3 consists of 19 residues. Per germline, CDR1 MNHEY and CDR2 SVGEGT. The V segment lost 0 bases and the J segment 3 bases; nucleotides outside the gene matches: 12. The chain uses TRBV6-2 or TRBV6-3 and TRBJ2-7, with TRBD2 identical over 12 bases. The sequence was obtained from a person aged 18-29 years with COVID-19, enrolled during active disease. The sequencing input was peripheral blood. The CDR3 loop reads CASSYSTSGRNRGSYEQYF. CDR3 coding DNA: TGTGCCAGCAGTTACTCTACTAGCGGGAGGAATAGGGGAAGCTACGAGCAGTACTTC.